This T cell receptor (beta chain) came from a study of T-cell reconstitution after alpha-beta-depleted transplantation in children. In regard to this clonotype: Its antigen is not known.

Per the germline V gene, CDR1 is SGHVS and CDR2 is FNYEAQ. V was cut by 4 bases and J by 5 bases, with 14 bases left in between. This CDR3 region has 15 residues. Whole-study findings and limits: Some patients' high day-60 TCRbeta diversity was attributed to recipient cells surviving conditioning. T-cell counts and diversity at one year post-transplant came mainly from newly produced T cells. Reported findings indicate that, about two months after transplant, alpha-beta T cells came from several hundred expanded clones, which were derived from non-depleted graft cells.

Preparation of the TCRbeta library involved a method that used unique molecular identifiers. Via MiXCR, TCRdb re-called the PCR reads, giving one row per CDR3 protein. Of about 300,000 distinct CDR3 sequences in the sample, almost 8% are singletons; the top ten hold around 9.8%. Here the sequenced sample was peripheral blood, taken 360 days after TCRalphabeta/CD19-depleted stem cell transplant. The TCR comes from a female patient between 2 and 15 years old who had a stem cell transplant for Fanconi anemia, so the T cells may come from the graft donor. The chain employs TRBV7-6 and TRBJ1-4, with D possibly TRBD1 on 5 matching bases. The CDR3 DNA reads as TGTGCCAGCAGCTCACCAGGGTGGAAAAATGAAAAACTGTTTTTT. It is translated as CASSSPGWKNEKLFF.